These T cell receptor beta chains were read from a single sample in a study of cytomegalovirus exposure and HLA in healthy donors. Repertoires were generated with immunoSEQ multiplex PCR, while TCRdb's copy carries only in-frame clones and drops some. The sample shows 150,000 to 200,000 clones, roughly 82% of them seen only once. Sample: PBMCs. All receptors derive from a woman in her twenties or thirties in good health and CMV-seronegative. CDR3s include the opening cysteine and the closing phenylalanine or tryptophan. The order of the fields is J gene, D gene, V gene, clone size, CDR3 protein, CDR3 DNA. A D gene is named only where the DNA matches it firmly. Clone size, where shown, is once, few, many, or a class for clones that have expanded.

J gene: TRBJ2-1; D gene: NA; V gene: TRBV30; clone size: NA; CDR3 protein: CAWTLSGLNNEQFF; CDR3 DNA: TGTGCCTGGACGCTTAGCGGTCTGAACAATGAGCAGTTCTTC
J gene: TRBJ2-7; D gene: NA; V gene: TRBV19; clone size: NA; CDR3 protein: CASSQTGEQYF; CDR3 DNA: TGTGCCAGTAGCCAGACTGGGGAGCAGTACTTC
J gene: TRBJ1-2; D gene: TRBD1; V gene: TRBV19; clone size: NA; CDR3 protein: CASSPLGTGGPFYGYTF; CDR3 DNA: TGTGCCAGTAGTCCCCTCGGGACAGGGGGCCCCTTCTATGGCTACACCTTC
J gene: TRBJ2-5; D gene: NA; V gene: TRBV4-1; clone size: NA; CDR3 protein: CASSQGLAAETQYF; CDR3 DNA: TGCGCCAGCAGCCAAGGTCTAGCCGCGGAGACCCAGTACTTC
J gene: TRBJ1-4; D gene: TRBD1; V gene: TRBV18; clone size: NA; CDR3 protein: CASSPPRGQGNEKLFF; CDR3 DNA: TGTGCCAGCTCGCCCCCCAGGGGGCAGGGTAATGAAAAACTGTTTTTT
J gene: TRBJ1-2; D gene: TRBD1; V gene: TRBV6-5; clone size: NA; CDR3 protein: CASSRDRGYGYTF; CDR3 DNA: TGTGCCAGCAGCCGGGACAGGGGGTATGGCTACACCTTC
J gene: TRBJ2-1; D gene: NA; V gene: TRBV27; clone size: NA; CDR3 protein: CASSLTVNNEQFF; CDR3 DNA: TGTGCCAGCAGTTTGACAGTGAACAATGAGCAGTTCTTC
J gene: TRBJ2-3; D gene: TRBD2; V gene: TRBV19; clone size: few; CDR3 protein: CASRREGTDTQYF; CDR3 DNA: TGTGCCAGTCGGCGGGAGGGGACAGATACGCAGTATTTT
J gene: TRBJ2-5; D gene: TRBD1; V gene: TRBV19; clone size: NA; CDR3 protein: CASSIMAGGGQETQYF; CDR3 DNA: TGTGCCAGTAGTATAATGGCAGGGGGCGGACAAGAGACCCAGTACTTC
J gene: TRBJ1-5; D gene: NA; V gene: TRBV18; clone size: NA; CDR3 protein: CASSPDRQEINQPQHF; CDR3 DNA: TGTGCCAGCTCACCAGACCGACAGGAGATCAATCAGCCCCAGCATTTT
J gene: TRBJ1-4; D gene: NA; V gene: TRBV4-2; clone size: NA; CDR3 protein: CASSQDRGGGKKLFF; CDR3 DNA: TGTGCCAGCAGCCAAGATAGGGGGGGCGGGAAAAAACTGTTTTTT
J gene: TRBJ1-1; D gene: NA; V gene: TRBV18; clone size: NA; CDR3 protein: CASSPSGQLVGTEAFF; CDR3 DNA: TGTGCCAGCTCACCCTCTGGACAGTTAGTAGGCACTGAAGCTTTCTTT
J gene: TRBJ1-2; D gene: NA; V gene: TRBV7-2; clone size: NA; CDR3 protein: CASSLQRDVGYTF; CDR3 DNA: TGTGCCAGCAGCCTCCAGCGGGATGTCGGCTACACCTTC
J gene: TRBJ1-2; D gene: NA; V gene: TRBV5-6; clone size: NA; CDR3 protein: CASSLGQNPYGYTF; CDR3 DNA: TGTGCCAGCAGCTTAGGACAGAACCCCTATGGCTACACCTTC
J gene: TRBJ1-2; D gene: NA; V gene: TRBV7-8; clone size: NA; CDR3 protein: CASSTDSNYGYTF; CDR3 DNA: TGTGCCAGCAGCACGGACAGTAACTATGGCTACACCTTC
J gene: TRBJ1-2; D gene: TRBD1; V gene: TRBV6-5; clone size: NA; CDR3 protein: CASSYRGQGYGYTF; CDR3 DNA: TGTGCCAGCAGTTACCGGGGACAGGGATATGGCTACACCTTC
J gene: TRBJ1-5; D gene: NA; V gene: TRBV7-9; clone size: NA; CDR3 protein: CASSLSSEPQHF; CDR3 DNA: TGCGCCAGCAGCTTATCTTCGGAGCCCCAGCATTTT
J gene: TRBJ1-5; D gene: TRBD1; V gene: TRBV7-6; clone size: NA; CDR3 protein: CASSPYHDRGNQPQHF; CDR3 DNA: TGTGCCAGCAGCCCTTACCACGACAGGGGCAATCAGCCCCAGCATTTT
J gene: TRBJ2-7; D gene: TRBD2; V gene: TRBV9; clone size: NA; CDR3 protein: CASSVGTSLSYEQYF; CDR3 DNA: TGTGCCAGCAGCGTAGGGACTAGCCTCTCCTACGAGCAGTACTTC
J gene: TRBJ2-7; D gene: TRBD2; V gene: TRBV28; clone size: NA; CDR3 protein: CASLGGLATYEQYF; CDR3 DNA: TGTGCCAGTCTCGGCGGACTAGCAACCTACGAGCAGTACTTC
J gene: TRBJ2-7; D gene: TRBD1; V gene: TRBV28; clone size: NA; CDR3 protein: CASQSIGQGHEQYF; CDR3 DNA: TGTGCCAGCCAGTCAATAGGACAGGGCCACGAGCAGTACTTC
J gene: TRBJ2-1; D gene: NA; V gene: TRBV5-8; clone size: NA; CDR3 protein: CASSVRQEYNEQFF; CDR3 DNA: TGTGCCAGCAGCGTGAGACAGGAATACAATGAGCAGTTCTTC
J gene: TRBJ1-4; D gene: TRBD1; V gene: TRBV5-1; clone size: NA; CDR3 protein: CASSLTPGQGQEKLFF; CDR3 DNA: TGCGCCAGCAGCTTAACACCGGGACAGGGGCAGGAAAAACTGTTTTTT
J gene: TRBJ1-2; D gene: NA; V gene: TRBV6-5; clone size: few; CDR3 protein: CASSYSSQGYGYTF; CDR3 DNA: TGTGCCAGCAGTTACTCGTCCCAGGGCTATGGCTACACCTTC
J gene: TRBJ2-1; D gene: TRBD2; V gene: TRBV9; clone size: NA; CDR3 protein: CASSQRGLTYNEQFF; CDR3 DNA: TGTGCCAGCAGCCAGCGGGGGTTGACTTACAATGAGCAGTTCTTC
J gene: TRBJ2-3; D gene: TRBD1; V gene: TRBV5-1; clone size: NA; CDR3 protein: CASSKMTGGTDTQYF; CDR3 DNA: TGCGCCAGCAGCAAAATGACAGGGGGCACAGATACGCAGTATTTT
J gene: TRBJ2-3; D gene: NA; V gene: TRBV10-3; clone size: NA; CDR3 protein: CAISEPGDTQYF; CDR3 DNA: TGTGCCATCAGTGAGCCGGGGGATACGCAGTATTTT
J gene: TRBJ1-2; D gene: NA; V gene: TRBV6-6; clone size: once; CDR3 protein: CASSYGGDHGYTF; CDR3 DNA: TGTGCCAGCAGTTACGGGGGCGACCATGGCTACACCTTC
J gene: TRBJ1-5; D gene: TRBD1; V gene: TRBV10-2; clone size: NA; CDR3 protein: CASRGQGNNQPQHF; CDR3 DNA: TGCGCCAGCAGGGGACAGGGGAACAATCAGCCCCAGCATTTT
J gene: TRBJ2-2; D gene: TRBD2; V gene: TRBV19; clone size: NA; CDR3 protein: CASSPTSGLARTGELFF; CDR3 DNA: TGTGCCAGTAGTCCAACCTCGGGACTAGCGCGGACCGGGGAGCTGTTTTTT
J gene: TRBJ2-1; D gene: NA; V gene: TRBV30; clone size: NA; CDR3 protein: CAWKIGLFVADEQFF; CDR3 DNA: TGTGCCTGGAAAATAGGACTTTTTGTGGCCGATGAGCAGTTCTTC
J gene: TRBJ1-2; D gene: TRBD1; V gene: TRBV5-4; clone size: once; CDR3 protein: CASRAGGNYGYTF; CDR3 DNA: TGTGCCAGTCGAGCAGGGGGTAACTATGGCTACACCTTC
J gene: TRBJ2-3; D gene: TRBD2; V gene: TRBV6-1; clone size: NA; CDR3 protein: CASSERLAGRRNTQYF; CDR3 DNA: TGTGCCAGCAGTGAACGGCTAGCGGGAAGGCGGAATACGCAGTATTTT
J gene: TRBJ1-3; D gene: NA; V gene: TRBV6-5; clone size: few; CDR3 protein: CASSRSRGAGNTIYF; CDR3 DNA: TGTGCCAGCAGTCGAAGCAGGGGAGCCGGAAACACCATATATTTT
J gene: TRBJ2-7; D gene: NA; V gene: TRBV2; clone size: NA; CDR3 protein: CASQSYEQYF; CDR3 DNA: TGTGCCAGCCAATCCTACGAGCAGTACTTC
J gene: TRBJ2-7; D gene: NA; V gene: TRBV7-3; clone size: once; CDR3 protein: CAIIIRRDPYEQYF; CDR3 DNA: TGTGCCATTATTATCCGGCGGGACCCCTACGAGCAGTACTTC
J gene: TRBJ2-7; D gene: TRBD1; V gene: TRBV25-1; clone size: NA; CDR3 protein: CASGRDSGYEQYF; CDR3 DNA: TGTGCCAGCGGCCGGGACAGCGGTTACGAGCAGTACTTC
J gene: TRBJ2-7; D gene: NA; V gene: TRBV29-1; clone size: NA; CDR3 protein: CSVGSRGGNEQYF; CDR3 DNA: TGCAGCGTCGGCTCAAGGGGGGGTAACGAGCAGTACTTC
J gene: TRBJ1-2; D gene: NA; V gene: TRBV12-5; clone size: NA; CDR3 protein: CASGLGAPGSYGYTF; CDR3 DNA: TGTGCTAGTGGTTTAGGTGCCCCGGGGAGCTATGGCTACACCTTC
J gene: TRBJ2-1; D gene: NA; V gene: TRBV19; clone size: NA; CDR3 protein: CASSHRGSSYNEQFF; CDR3 DNA: TGTGCCAGTAGTCATCGGGGGAGCTCCTACAATGAGCAGTTCTTC